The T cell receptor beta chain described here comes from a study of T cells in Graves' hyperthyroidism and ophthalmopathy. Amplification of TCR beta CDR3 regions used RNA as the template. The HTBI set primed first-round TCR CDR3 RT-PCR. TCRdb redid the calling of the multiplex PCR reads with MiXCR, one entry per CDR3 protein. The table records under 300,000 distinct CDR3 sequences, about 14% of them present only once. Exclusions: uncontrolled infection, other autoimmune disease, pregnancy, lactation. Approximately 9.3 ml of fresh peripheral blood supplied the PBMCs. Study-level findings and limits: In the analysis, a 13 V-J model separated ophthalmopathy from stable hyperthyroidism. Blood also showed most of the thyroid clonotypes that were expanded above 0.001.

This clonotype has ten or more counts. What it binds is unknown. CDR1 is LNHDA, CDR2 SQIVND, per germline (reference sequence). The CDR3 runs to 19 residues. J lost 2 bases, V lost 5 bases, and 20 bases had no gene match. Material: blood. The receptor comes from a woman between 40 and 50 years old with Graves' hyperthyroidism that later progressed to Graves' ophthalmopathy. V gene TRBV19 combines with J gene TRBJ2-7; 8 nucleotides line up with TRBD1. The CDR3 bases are TGTGCCAGTAGTCCGGGGCTCTTCCCGAGGACAGGGCCCCCCTACGAGCAGTACTTC. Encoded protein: CASSPGLFPRTGPPYEQYF.